These T cell receptor beta chains were read from a single sample in a study of blood T cell repertoires in COVID-19. Sequenced by immunoSEQ multiplex PCR; TCRdb stores in-frame clones only, minus some. The profile covers more than 250,000 clones, with roughly 90% appearing a single time and about a fifth taken by the ten largest. Sequencing used PBMCs or T cells enriched from blood (not recorded which). The receptor set was obtained from a young woman who had recovered from COVID-19. Each CDR3 is given with its conserved first and last residue. Each record gives: CDR3 DNA, CDR3 protein, J gene, clone size, D gene, V gene. A D gene is named only where the DNA matches it firmly. Rows may omit the clone size; those that give it use once, few, many or a size class.

TGCGCCAGCAGCCCGGGGGGCACGATCTATGGCTACACCTTC CASSPGGTIYGYTF TRBJ1-2 . . TRBV4-1
TGCGCCAGCAGCCAGGGAGCGGGGGGGCACAATGAGCAGTTCTTC CASSQGAGGHNEQFF TRBJ2-1 . TRBD2 TRBV5-1
TGTGCCAGCTCCACAGGGGGCAGTCCGGGTGGCTACACCTTC CASSTGGSPGGYTF TRBJ1-2 . TRBD1 TRBV28
TGTGCCAGCAGCCCCCTTGGGGGAGGAGGCACCGGGGAGCTGTTTTTT CASSPLGGGGTGELFF TRBJ2-2 . . TRBV7-9
TGTGCCAGCAGCTTAGTGGACAGGGGCAATCAGCCCCAGCATTTT CASSLVDRGNQPQHF TRBJ1-5 . TRBD1 TRBV7-2
TGTGCCAGCAGTTTTACAGATACGGGGACTGAAGCTTTCTTT CASSFTDTGTEAFF TRBJ1-1 . . TRBV28
TGCGCCAGCAGCCAAGATCACCGGACTGAAGCTTTCTTT CASSQDHRTEAFF TRBJ1-1 . . TRBV4-1
TGTGCCAGCAGCTTAGAAAGATCTAGGGGGAGTCAGCCCCAGCATTTT CASSLERSRGSQPQHF TRBJ1-5 . . TRBV7-2
TGCGCCAGCAGGGCCGGGACAGGGCAATACAATGAGCAGTTCTTC CASRAGTGQYNEQFF TRBJ2-1 . TRBD1 TRBV4-3
TGCGCCAGCAGCCGAGGGACTAGCGGGAGTTTGTTCTTC CASSRGTSGSLFF TRBJ2-1 . TRBD2 TRBV4-1
TGTGCCAGCAGACAGGGGGATCTCGAGCAGTACTTC CASRQGDLEQYF TRBJ2-7 . TRBD1 TRBV5-4
TGTGCCAGCTCACCCGAAGGGGCTGAAGCTTTCTTT CASSPEGAEAFF TRBJ1-1 . . TRBV18
TGTGCCAGCAGCTTAGTTGAACGGGAGGAGCAGTTCTTC CASSLVEREEQFF TRBJ2-1 . . TRBV11-2
TGTGCCAGCAGCTCCGGACTAGCCTCTGGACACCGAGCCTTC CASSSGLASGHRAF TRBJ1-2 many . TRBV7-2
TGTGCCAGCAGCTTCCTTCTTGGGGCCGGGAGTCAAGAGACCCAGTACTTC CASSFLLGAGSQETQYF TRBJ2-5 . . TRBV5-4
TGTGCCAGCAGCCAAGGTAGCGGGGGGCTCTACAATGAGCAGTTCTTC CASSQGSGGLYNEQFF TRBJ2-1 . TRBD2 TRBV3-1/TRBV3-2
TGCGCCAGCAGCCCTCAGGGCTTCACCGGGGAGCTGTTTTTT CASSPQGFTGELFF TRBJ2-2 . . TRBV5-1
TGTGCCAGCAGTTACGGCCCCTCGTACGAGCAGTACTTC CASSYGPSYEQYF TRBJ2-7 . . TRBV6-2/TRBV6-3